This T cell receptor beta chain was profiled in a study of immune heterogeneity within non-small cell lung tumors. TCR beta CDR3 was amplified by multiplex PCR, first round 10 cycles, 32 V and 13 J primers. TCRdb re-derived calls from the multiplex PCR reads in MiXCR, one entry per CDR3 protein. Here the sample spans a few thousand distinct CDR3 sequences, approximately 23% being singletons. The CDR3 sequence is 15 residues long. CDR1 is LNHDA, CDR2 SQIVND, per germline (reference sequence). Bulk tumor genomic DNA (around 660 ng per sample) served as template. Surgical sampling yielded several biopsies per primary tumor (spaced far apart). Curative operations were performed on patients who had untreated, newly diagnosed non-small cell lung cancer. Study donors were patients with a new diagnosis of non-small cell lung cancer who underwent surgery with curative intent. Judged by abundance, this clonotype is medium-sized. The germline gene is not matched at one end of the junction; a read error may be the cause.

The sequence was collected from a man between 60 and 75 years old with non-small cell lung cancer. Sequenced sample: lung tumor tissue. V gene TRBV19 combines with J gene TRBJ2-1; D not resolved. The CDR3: CASSLDTERYNEQFF. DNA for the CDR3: TGTGCCAGTAGTCTAGACACCGAGCGCTACAATGAGCAGTTCTTC.